The present T cell receptor beta chain was sequenced within a study of blood T cell repertoires in COVID-19. Study-level information: The samples span acute and convalescent COVID-19 from the United States, Italy and Spain. The cDNA or gDNA used as material had been derived from T cells, B-cell-depleted T cells, or PBMCs.

Study processing details: Nucleated cell counts were estimated from reference gene primer amplification. The data were produced by immunoSEQ multiplex PCR, yet TCRdb's version contains in-frame clones alone and is incomplete. V, J and clone size reflect that table, while D and trimming were determined from the DNA. This sample has under 350,000 clones, with approximately 85% found just once. CDR1 and CDR2 from the germline V gene are MNHEY and SVGAGI. Unmatched junction bases numbered 5, after V lost 6 bases and J lost 6 bases. The CDR3 runs to 15 residues. The sequence was collected from a human donor in a cohort sampled during active COVID-19. The J gene is TRBJ2-1, the V gene TRBV6-5; 13 nucleotides match TRBD2. Input material: peripheral blood. The CDR3 nucleotides are TGTGCCAGCAGGGGACGGACTAGCGGGAGCAATGAGCAGTTCTTC. This codes for CASRGRTSGSNEQFF.